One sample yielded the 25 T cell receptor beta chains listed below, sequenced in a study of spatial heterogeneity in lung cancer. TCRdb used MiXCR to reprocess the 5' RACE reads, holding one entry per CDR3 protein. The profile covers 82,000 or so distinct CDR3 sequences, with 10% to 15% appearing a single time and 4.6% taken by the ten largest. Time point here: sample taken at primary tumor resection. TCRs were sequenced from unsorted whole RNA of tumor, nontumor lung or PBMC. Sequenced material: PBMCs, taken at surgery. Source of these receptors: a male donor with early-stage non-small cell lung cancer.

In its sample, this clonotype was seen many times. The chain's CDR3 is CASSSSLQGNPGGYTF. The CDR3, as DNA: TGTGCCAGCAGCTCATCTTTACAGGGGAATCCGGGCGGCTACACCTTC. The rearrangement links TRBV5-5 to TRBJ1-2, with 7 bases that match TRBD1. Germline CDR1 reads SGHKS; CDR2 reads YYEKEE (reference sequence). The V and J ends lost 3 bases and 8 bases, in that order; junction bases with no gene match: 16. This CDR3 contains 16 residues.

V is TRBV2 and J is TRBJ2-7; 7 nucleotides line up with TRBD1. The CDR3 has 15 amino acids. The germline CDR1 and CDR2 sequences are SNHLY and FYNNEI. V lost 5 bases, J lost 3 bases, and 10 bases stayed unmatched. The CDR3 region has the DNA TGTGCCAGCAGTCCTTACAGGGGACGAGGCTACGAGCAGTACTTC. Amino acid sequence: CASSPYRGRGYEQYF.

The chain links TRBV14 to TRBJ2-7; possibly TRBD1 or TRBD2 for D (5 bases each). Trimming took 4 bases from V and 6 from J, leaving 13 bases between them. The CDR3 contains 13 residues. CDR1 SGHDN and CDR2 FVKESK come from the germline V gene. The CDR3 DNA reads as TGTGCCAGCAGCCTCGACAGACGGGGCGAGCAGTACTTC. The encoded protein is CASSLDRRGEQYF.

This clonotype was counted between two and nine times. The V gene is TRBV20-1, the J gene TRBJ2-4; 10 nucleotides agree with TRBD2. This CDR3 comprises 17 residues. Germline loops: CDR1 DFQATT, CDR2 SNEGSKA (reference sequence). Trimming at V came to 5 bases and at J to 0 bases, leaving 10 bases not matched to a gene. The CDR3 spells CSASPGLAALAKNIQYF. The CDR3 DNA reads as TGCAGTGCTTCTCCCGGACTAGCGGCACTAGCCAAAAACATTCAGTACTTC.

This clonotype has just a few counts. CDR3 sequence (DNA): TGTGCCACCAGCAGAGATCGAGGGGATACGCAGTATTTT. Its translation: CATSRDRGDTQYF. The V gene is TRBV15, the J gene TRBJ2-3; maybe TRBD2 (5 bases). Trimming removed 0 bases at V and 6 bases at J, with 7 bases between. CDR1 and CDR2 (germline): LNHNV, YYDKDF (reference sequence). The CDR3 spans 13 residues.

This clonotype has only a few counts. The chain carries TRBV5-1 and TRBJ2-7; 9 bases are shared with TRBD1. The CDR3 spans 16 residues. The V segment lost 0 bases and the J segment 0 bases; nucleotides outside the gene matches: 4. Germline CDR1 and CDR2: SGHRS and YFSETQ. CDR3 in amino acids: CASSLEGQGTSYEQYF. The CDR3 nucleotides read TGCGCCAGCAGCTTGGAAGGACAGGGGACCTCCTACGAGCAGTACTTC.

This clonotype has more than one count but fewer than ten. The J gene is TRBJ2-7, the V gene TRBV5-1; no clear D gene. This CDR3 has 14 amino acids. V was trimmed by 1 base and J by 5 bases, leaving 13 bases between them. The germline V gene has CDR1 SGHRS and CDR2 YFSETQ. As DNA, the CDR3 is TGCGCCAGCAGCTTGTCCCTCGCGGCCCACGAGCAGTACTTC. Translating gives CASSLSLAAHEQYF.

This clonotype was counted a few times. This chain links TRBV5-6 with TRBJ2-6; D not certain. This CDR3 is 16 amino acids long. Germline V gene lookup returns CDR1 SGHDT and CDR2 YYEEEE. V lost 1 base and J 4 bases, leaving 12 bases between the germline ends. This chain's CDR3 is CASSLPGSIGANVLTF. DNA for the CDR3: TGTGCCAGCAGCTTGCCAGGCAGCATAGGGGCCAACGTCCTGACTTTC. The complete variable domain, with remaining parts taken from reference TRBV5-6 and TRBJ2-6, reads DAGVTQSPTHLIKTRGQQVTLRCSPKSGHDTVSWYQQALGQGPQFIFQYYEEEERQRGNFPDRFSGHQFPNYSSELNVNALLLGDSALYLCASSLPGSIGANVLTFGAGSRLTVL.

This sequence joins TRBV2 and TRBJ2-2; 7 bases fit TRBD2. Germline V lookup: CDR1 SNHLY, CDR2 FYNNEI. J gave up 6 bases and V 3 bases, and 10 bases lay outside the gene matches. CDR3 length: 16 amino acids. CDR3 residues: CASSDRGVALSGELFF. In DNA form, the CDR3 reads TGTGCCAGCAGTGATCGGGGGGTAGCGCTTTCCGGGGAGCTGTTTTTT.

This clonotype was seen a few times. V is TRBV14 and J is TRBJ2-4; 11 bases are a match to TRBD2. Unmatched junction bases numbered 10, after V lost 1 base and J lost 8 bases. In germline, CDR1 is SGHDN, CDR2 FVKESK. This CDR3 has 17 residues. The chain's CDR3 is CASSQGTTSGVEDIQYF. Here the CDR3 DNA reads TGTGCCAGCAGCCAAGGAACGACTAGCGGGGTCGAGGACATTCAGTACTTC.

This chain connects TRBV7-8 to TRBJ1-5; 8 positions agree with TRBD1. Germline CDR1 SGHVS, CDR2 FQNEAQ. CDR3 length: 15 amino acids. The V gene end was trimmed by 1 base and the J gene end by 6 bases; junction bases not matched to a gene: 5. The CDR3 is CASSLGTGYGQPQHF. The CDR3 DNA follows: TGTGCCAGCAGCTTAGGGACAGGGTACGGTCAGCCCCAGCATTTT.

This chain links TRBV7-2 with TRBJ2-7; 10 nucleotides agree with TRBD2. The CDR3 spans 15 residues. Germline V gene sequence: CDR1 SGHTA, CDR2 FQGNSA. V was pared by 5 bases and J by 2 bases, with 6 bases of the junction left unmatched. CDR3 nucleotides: TGTGCCAGCAGCCGACCGACTAGCGGGCCCTACGAGCAGTACTTC. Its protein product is CASSRPTSGPYEQYF.

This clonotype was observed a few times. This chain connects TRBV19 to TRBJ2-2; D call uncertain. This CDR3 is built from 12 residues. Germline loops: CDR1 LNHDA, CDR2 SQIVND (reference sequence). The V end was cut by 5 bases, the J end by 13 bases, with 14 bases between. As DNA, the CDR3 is TGTGCCAGTAGTGTTCCACAGACGGGGCTGTTTTTT. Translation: CASSVPQTGLFF.

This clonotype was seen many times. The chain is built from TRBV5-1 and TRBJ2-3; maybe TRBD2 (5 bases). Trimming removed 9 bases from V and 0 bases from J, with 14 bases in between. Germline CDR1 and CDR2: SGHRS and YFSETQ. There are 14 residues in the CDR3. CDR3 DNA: TGCGCCACCTCCGGCGGGTTAAGCACAGATACGCAGTATTTT. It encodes CATSGGLSTDTQYF.

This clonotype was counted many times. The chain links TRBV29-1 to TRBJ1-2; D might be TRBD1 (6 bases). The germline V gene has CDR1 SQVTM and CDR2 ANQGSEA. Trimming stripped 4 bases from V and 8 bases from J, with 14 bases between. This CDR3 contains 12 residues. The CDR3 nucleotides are TGCAGCGTTGTTCCAGGGGACGACGGCTACACCTTC. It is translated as CSVVPGDDGYTF.

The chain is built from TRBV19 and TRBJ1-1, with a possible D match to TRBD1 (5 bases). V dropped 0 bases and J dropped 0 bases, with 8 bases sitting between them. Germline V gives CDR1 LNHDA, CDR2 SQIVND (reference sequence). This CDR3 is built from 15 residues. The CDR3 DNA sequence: TGTGCCAGTAGTATAGAGGCAGGGTTGAACACTGAAGCTTTCTTT. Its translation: CASSIEAGLNTEAFF.

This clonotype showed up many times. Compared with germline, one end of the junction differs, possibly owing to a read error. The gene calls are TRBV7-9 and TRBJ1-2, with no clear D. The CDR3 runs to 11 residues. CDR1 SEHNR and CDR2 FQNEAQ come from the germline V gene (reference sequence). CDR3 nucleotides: TGTGCCAGCAGCCCTCAGGAGGTTCCCCTCTTC. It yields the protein CASSPQEVPLF.

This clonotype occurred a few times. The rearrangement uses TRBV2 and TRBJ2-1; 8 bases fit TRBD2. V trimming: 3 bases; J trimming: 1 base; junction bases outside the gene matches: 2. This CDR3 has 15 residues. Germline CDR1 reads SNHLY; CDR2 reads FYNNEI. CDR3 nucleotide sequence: TGTGCCAGCAGTGACAGCGGGGGTTCCTACAATGAGCAGTTCTTC. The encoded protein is CASSDSGGSYNEQFF.

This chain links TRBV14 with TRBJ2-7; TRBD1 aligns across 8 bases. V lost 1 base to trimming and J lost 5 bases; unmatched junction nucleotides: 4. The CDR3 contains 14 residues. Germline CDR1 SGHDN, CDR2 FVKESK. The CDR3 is CASSQADRDHEQYF. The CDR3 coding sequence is TGTGCCAGCAGCCAAGCGGACAGGGACCACGAGCAGTACTTC.

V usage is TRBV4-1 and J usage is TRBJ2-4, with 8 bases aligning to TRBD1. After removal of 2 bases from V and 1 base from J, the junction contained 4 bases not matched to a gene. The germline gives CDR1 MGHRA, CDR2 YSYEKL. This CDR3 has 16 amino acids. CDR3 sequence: CASSQLNRGAKNIQYF. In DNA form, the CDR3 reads TGCGCCAGCAGCCAACTTAACAGGGGGGCCAAAAACATTCAGTACTTC.

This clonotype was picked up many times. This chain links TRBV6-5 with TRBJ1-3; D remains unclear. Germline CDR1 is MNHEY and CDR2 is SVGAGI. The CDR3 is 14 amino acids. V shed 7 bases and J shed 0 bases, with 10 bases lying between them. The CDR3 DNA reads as TGTGCCAGCATGAGGGCGATCTCTGGAAACACCATATATTTT. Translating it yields CASMRAISGNTIYF.

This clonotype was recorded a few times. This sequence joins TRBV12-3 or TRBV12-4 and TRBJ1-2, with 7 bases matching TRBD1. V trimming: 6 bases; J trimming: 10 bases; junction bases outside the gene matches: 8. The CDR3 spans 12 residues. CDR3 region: CASSRGGPIYTF. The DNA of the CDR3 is TGTGCCAGCAGCAGGGGGGGTCCCATCTACACCTTC.

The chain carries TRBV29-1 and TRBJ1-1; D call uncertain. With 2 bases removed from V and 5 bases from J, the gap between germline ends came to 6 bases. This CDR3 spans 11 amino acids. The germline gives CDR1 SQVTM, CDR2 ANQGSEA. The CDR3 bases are TGCAGCGTTGAACGGCAGACTGAAGCTTTCTTT. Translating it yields CSVERQTEAFF. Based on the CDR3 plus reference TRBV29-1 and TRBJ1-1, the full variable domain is SAVISQKPSRDICQRGTSLTIQCQVDSQVTMMFWYRQQPGQSLTLIATANQGSEATYESGFVIDKFPISRPNLTFSTLTVSNMSPEDSSIYLCSVERQTEAFFGQGTRLTVV.

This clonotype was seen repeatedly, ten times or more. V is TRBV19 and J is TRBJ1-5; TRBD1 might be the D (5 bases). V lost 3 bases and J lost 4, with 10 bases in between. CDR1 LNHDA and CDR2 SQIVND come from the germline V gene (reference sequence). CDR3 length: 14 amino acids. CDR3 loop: CASSILGGNQPQHF. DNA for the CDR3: TGTGCCAGTAGTATTCTCGGGGGAAATCAGCCCCAGCATTTT.

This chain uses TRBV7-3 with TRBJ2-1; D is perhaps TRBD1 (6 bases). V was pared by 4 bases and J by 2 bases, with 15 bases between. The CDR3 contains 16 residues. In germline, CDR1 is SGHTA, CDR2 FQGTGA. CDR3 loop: CASSSPGTRPYNEQFF. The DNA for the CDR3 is TGTGCCAGCAGCTCACCCGGGACAAGACCCTACAATGAGCAGTTCTTC.